This TCR beta chain was observed in a study of T cells in Graves' hyperthyroidism and ophthalmopathy. The length of the CDR3 is 15 residues. Looked up from germline, CDR1 is MNHEY and CDR2 is SVGEGT. With 0 bases clipped from V and 6 bases from J, the junction kept 6 bases outside the gene matches. TCR beta CDR3 sequences were amplified from RNA transcripts. The HTBI primer set was used in a first-round RT-PCR of the TCR CDR3. TCRdb reanalysed the multiplex PCR reads using MiXCR and keeps one entry per CDR3 protein. Among some 400,000 distinct CDR3 sequences listed, approximately 15% were seen once. Orbital computed tomography and thyroid ultrasound, together with serum TRAb and thyroxine and clinical symptoms, were used for diagnoses.

Sequencing was carried out using blood. The rearrangement uses TRBV6-2 or TRBV6-3 and TRBJ2-7; 9 bases are shared with TRBD2. This sequence originates from a woman aged 55-75 years with Graves' hyperthyroidism. CDR3 residues: CASSYSASGRSEQYF. The CDR3 DNA reads as TGTGCCAGCAGTTACTCGGCGAGCGGGAGGAGCGAGCAGTACTTC.